Listed here is a single T cell receptor beta chain. The antigen is unknown. V dropped 2 bases and J dropped 1; count of bases not matched to a gene: 4. The CDR3 covers 15 residues. Germline lookup yields CDR1 SGDLS and CDR2 YYNGEE. Assay used: immunoSEQ multiplex PCR; TCRdb lists only in-frame clones, some missing. The data show approximately 81,000 clones, 85% seen once. This entry is derived from a study of a mutant IDH1 vaccine in newly diagnosed glioma. Across the whole study: At weeks 1, 3, 5, 7, 11, 15, 19 and 23, patients received a vaccination, eight in all. Previous treatment comprised radiotherapy, temozolomide, or both, mostly both. Vaccination was launched 4-6 weeks after radiotherapy alone, or with temozolomide cycles.

Time point indicated: week 23, last vaccination. Doses consisted of 300 ug of mutant IDH1 20-mer peptide each, paired with topical imiquimod. Findings and caveats of the study: There were vaccine-induced immune responses in 90% to 95% of the patients.

V and J are TRBV9 and TRBJ2-7; 9 bases line up with TRBD2. The specimen was PBMCs, collected from a glioma patient whose treatment included an IDH1 peptide vaccine. This TCR came from a man aged 30 to 39 with glioma. Some clones in this sample may be carry-over from other donors' samples. This chain's CDR3 is CASSVGSGGSYEQYF. The CDR3, as DNA: TGTGCCAGCAGCGTCGGTAGCGGGGGTTCCTACGAGCAGTACTTC.